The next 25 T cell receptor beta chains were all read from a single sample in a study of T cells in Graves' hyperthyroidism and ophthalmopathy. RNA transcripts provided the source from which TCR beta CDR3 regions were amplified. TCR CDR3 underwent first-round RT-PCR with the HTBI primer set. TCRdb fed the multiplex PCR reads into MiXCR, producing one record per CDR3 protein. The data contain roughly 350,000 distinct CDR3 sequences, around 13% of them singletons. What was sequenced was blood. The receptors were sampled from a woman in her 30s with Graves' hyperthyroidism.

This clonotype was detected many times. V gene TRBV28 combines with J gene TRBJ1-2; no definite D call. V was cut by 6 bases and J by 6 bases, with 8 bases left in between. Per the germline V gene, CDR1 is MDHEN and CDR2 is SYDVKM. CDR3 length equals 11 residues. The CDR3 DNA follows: TGTGCCAGCAGCGACTGGGATGGCTACACCTTC. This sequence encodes CASSDWDGYTF.

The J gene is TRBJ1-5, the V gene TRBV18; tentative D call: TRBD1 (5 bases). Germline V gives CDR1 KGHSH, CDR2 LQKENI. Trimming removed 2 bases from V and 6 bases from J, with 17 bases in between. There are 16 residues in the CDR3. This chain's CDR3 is CASSPGGRSAGQPQHF. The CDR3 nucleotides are TGTGCCAGCTCACCAGGGGGACGGTCTGCGGGTCAGCCCCAGCATTTT.

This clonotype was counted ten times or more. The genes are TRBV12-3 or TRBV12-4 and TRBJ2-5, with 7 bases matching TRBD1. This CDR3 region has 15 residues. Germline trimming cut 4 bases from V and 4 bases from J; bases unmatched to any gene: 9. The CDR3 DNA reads TGTGCCAGCAGTTCTCGACAGGGAAATGCAGAGACCCAGTACTTC. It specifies CASSSRQGNAETQYF.

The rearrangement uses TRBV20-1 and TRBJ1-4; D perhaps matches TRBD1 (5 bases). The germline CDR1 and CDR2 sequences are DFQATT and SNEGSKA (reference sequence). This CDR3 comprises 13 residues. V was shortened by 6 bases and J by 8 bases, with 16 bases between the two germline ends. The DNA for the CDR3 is TGCAGTGCCAACCGGGACGTTCCAGAAAAACTGTTTTTT. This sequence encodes CSANRDVPEKLFF.

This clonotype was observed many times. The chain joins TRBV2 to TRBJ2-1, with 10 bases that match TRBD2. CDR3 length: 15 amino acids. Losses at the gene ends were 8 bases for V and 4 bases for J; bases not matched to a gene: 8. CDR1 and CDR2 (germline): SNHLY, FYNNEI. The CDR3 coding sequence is TGTGCCAGCGGCAGGACTAGCGGTAATTACAATGAGCAGTTCTTC. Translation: CASGRTSGNYNEQFF. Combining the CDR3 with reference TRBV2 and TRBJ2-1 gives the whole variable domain EPEVTQTPSHQVTQMGQEVILRCVPISNHLYFYWYRQILGQKVEFLVSFYNNEISEKSEIFDDQFSVERPDGSNFTLKIRSTKLEDSAMYFCASGRTSGNYNEQFFGPGTRLTVL.

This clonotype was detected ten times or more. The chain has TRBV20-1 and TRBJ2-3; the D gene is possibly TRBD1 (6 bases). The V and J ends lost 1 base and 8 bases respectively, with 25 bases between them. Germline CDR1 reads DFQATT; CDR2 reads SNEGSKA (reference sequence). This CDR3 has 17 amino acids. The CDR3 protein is CSARAYRGRGKAGTQYF. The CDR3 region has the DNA TGCAGTGCTAGAGCCTATCGAGGCAGGGGCAAGGCGGGTACGCAGTATTTT.

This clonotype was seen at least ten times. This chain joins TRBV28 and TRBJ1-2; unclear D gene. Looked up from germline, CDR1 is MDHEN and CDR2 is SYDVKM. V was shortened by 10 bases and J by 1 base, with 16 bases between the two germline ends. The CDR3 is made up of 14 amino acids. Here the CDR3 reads CATLEGMGNYGYTF. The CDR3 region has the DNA TGTGCCACTTTAGAAGGGATGGGTAACTATGGCTACACCTTC.

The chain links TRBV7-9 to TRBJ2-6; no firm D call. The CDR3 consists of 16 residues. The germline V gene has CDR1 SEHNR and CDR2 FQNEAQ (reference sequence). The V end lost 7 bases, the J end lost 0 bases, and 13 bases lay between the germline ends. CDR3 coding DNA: TGTGCCAGCACCCCCGACGCCTACTCTGGGGCCAACGTCCTGACTTTC. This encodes CASTPDAYSGANVLTF.

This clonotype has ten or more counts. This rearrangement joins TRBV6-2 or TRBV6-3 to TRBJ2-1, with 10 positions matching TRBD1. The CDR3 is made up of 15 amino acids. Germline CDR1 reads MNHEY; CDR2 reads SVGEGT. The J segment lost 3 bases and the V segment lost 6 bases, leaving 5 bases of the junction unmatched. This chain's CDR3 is CASRTGTGDYNEQFF. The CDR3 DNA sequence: TGTGCCAGCAGGACCGGGACAGGGGACTACAATGAGCAGTTCTTC.

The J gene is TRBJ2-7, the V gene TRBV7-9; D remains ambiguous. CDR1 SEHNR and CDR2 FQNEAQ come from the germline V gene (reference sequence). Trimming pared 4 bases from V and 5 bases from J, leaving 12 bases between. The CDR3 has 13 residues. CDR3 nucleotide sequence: TGTGCCAGCAGCTGGGCAGGCTCGGACGAGCAGTACTTC. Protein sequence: CASSWAGSDEQYF.

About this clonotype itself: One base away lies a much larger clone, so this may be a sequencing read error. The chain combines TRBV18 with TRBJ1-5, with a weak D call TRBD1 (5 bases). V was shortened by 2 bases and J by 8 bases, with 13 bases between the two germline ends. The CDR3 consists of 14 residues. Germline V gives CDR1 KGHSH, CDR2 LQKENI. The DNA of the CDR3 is TGTGCCAGCTCACCAGGGGACGGTAATGAGCCCCAGCATTTT. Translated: CASSPGDGNEPQHF.

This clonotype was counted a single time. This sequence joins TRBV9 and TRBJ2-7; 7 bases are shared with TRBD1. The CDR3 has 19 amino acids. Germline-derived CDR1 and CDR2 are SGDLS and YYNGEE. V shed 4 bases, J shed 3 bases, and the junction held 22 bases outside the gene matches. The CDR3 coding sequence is TGTGCCAGCAGCTTGGCCACAGGGGCGAACCTCTACGTCTTCTACGAGCAGTACTTC. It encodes CASSLATGANLYVFYEQYF.

CDR3 residues: CASSLAGEPTEAFF. The CDR3 DNA reads as TGTGCCAGCAGTTTGGCCGGGGAACCTACTGAAGCTTTCTTT. The V gene is TRBV12-3 or TRBV12-4, the J gene TRBJ1-1, with no clear D. The CDR3 has 14 amino acids. The V end lost 3 bases, the J end lost 5 bases, and 13 bases lay between the germline ends.

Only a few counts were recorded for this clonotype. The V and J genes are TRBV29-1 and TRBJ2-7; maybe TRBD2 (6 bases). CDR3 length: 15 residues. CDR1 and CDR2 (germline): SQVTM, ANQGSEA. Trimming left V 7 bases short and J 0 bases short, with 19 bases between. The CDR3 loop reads CSAGGLRGGSYEQYF. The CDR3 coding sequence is TGCAGCGCAGGTGGCTTGCGGGGAGGCTCCTACGAGCAGTACTTC.

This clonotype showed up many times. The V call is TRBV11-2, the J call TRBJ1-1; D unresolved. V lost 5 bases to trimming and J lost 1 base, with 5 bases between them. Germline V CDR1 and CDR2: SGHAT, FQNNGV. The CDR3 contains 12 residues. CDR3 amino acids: CASSPRNTEAFF. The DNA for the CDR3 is TGTGCCAGCAGCCCCAGGAACACTGAAGCTTTCTTT.

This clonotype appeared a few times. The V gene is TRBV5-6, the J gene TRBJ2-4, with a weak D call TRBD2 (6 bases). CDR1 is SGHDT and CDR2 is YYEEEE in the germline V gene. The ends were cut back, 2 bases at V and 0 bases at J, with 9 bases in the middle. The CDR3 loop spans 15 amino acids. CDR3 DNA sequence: TGTGCCAGCAGCTTACTAGCTGAAGCCAAAAACATTCAGTACTTC. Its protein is CASSLLAEAKNIQYF.

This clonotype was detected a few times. The CDR3 protein is CASSQDSSGRAEDEQFF. The CDR3 region has the DNA TGTGCCAGCAGCCAAGATAGCAGCGGGAGGGCGGAGGATGAGCAGTTCTTC. The genes are TRBV3-1 and TRBJ2-1, with 10 bases that match TRBD2. Germline assignment: CDR1 LGHDT and CDR2 YNNKEL (reference sequence). J gave up 8 bases and V 0 bases, and 10 bases lay outside the gene matches. This CDR3 comprises 17 residues.

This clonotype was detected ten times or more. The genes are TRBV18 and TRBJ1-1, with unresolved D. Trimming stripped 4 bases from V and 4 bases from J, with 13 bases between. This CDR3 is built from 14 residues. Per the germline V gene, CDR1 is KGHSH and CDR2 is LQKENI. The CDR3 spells CASSLQYGSTEAFF. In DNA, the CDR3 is TGTGCCAGCTCACTCCAATACGGGAGCACTGAAGCTTTCTTT. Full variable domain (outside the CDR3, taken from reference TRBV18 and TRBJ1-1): NAGVMQNPRHLVRRRGQEARLRCSPMKGHSHVYWYRQLPEEGLKFMVYLQKENIIDESGMPKERFSAEFPKEGPSILRIQQVVRGDSAAYFCASSLQYGSTEAFFGQGTRLTVV.

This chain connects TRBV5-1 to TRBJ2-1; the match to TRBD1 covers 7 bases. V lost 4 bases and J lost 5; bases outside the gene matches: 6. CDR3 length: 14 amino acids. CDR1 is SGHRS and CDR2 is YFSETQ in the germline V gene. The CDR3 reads CASSTGDADNEQFF. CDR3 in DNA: TGCGCCAGCAGCACAGGGGACGCAGACAATGAGCAGTTCTTC.

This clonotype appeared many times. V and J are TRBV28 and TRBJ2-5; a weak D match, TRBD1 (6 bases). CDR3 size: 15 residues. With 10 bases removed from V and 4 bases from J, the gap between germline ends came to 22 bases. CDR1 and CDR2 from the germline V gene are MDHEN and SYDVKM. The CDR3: CATIPDSYGGETQYF. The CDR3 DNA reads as TGTGCCACCATTCCGGACAGTTATGGAGGAGAGACCCAGTACTTC.

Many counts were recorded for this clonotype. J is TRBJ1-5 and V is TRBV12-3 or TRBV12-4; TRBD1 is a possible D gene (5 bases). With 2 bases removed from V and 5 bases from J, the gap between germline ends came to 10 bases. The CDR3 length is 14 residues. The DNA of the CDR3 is TGTGCCAGCAGTTTAATCAGGGACGATCAGCCCCAGCATTTT. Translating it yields CASSLIRDDQPQHF.

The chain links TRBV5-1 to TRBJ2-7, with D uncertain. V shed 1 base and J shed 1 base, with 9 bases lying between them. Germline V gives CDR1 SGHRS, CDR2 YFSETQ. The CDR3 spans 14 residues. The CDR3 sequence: CASSLTVPSYEQYF. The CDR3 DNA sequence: TGCGCCAGCAGCTTGACGGTCCCGTCCTACGAGCAGTACTTC.

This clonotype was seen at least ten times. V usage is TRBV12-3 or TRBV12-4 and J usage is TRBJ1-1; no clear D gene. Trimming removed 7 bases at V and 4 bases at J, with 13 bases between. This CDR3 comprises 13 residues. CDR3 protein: CASKLGGVTEAFF. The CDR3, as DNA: TGTGCCAGCAAACTGGGTGGGGTCACTGAAGCTTTCTTT.

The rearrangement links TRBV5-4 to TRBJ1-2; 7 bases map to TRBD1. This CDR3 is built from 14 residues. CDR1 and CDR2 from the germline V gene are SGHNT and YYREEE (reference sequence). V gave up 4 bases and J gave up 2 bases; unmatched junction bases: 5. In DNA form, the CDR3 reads TGTGCCAGCAGCGTTGAGACAGGGAACTATGGCTACACCTTC. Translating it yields CASSVETGNYGYTF.

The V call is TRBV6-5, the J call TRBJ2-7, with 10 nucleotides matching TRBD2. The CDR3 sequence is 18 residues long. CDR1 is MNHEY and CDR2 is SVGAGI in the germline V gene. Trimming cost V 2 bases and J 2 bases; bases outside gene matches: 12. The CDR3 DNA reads TGTGCCAGCAGTTACCCGACTAGCGGGTACCCCGGAGCCTACGAGCAGTACTTC. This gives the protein CASSYPTSGYPGAYEQYF.